This T cell receptor (beta chain) derives from a study of cytomegalovirus exposure and HLA in healthy donors. PCR involved 60 Vbeta and 13 Jbeta primers. The method was immunoSEQ multiplex PCR; TCRdb's version includes in-frame clones alone and lacks a portion of them. Of around 180,000 clones listed, roughly 85% are singletons. The study, taken as a whole, reports: For presence/absence analyses, sequencing depth was assumed to be roughly uniform across donors.

A note on this clone: Its specificity is not known.

Germline V gives CDR1 MNHEY, CDR2 SMNVEV (reference sequence). CDR3 length equals 14 residues. Trimming took 3 bases from V and 1 from J, leaving 9 bases between them. Sequenced: PBMCs. The chain is built from TRBV27 and TRBJ1-1, with D tentatively TRBD1 (5 bases). The sequence derives from a boy between 2 and 10 years old in good health and CMV-seronegative. In DNA, the CDR3 is TGTGCCAGCAGTTTTCTGGACAAGAACACTGAAGCTTTCTTT. Its translation is CASSFLDKNTEAFF.